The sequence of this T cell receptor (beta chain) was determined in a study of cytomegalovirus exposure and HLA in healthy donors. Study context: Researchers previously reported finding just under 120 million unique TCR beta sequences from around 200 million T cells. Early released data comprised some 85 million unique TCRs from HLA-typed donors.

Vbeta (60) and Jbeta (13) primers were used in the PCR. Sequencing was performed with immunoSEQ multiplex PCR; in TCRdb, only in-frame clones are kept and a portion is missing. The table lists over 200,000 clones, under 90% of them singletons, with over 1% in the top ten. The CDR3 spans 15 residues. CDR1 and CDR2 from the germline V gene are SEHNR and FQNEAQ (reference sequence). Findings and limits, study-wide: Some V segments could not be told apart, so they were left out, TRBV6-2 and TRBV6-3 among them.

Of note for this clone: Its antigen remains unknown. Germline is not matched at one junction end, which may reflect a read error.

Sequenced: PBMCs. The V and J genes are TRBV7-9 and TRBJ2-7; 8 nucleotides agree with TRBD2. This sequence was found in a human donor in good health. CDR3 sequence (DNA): TGTTCCAGCAGCTCCCTGGCGGGAGGTTTATCCGAGCAGTACTTC. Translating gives CSSSSLAGGLSEQYF.